The rows below give T cell receptor beta chains drawn from one sample of a study of identical twins. TCRdb processed the 5' RACE reads anew with MiXCR; each CDR3 protein has one entry. The data hold 500,000 to 550,000 distinct CDR3 sequences, with approximately 20% observed a single time. This sample was shared with a second study, whose subject was yellow fever vaccine responses in identical twins.

The sample comprised CD4+ T cells sorted from blood. These receptors originate from a woman aged 18 to 35 in good health. The CDR3 runs from the conserved cysteine through the conserved F or W. D genes are given only for firm matches. The size of a clone is reported for some rows only, either as once, few or many, or as a class for expanded clones.

CDR3nt,CDR3aa,abundance,d_gene,j_gene,v_gene
TGCGCCAGCAGCCAAAATCCACCGGGAAGGGTCAATGAGCAGTTCTTC,CASSQNPPGRVNEQFF,.,.,TRBJ2-1,TRBV4-1
TGTGCCAGCAGCCAATATCCCCCTGAAAAGGAAAGGATTGAAGCTTTCTTT,CASSQYPPEKERIEAFF,few,.,TRBJ1-1,TRBV6-1
TGCGCCAGCAGCTTGGAACAGGGTTTCGTCAATGAGCAGTTCTTC,CASSLEQGFVNEQFF,few,.,TRBJ2-1,TRBV5-1
TGCGCCAGCAGCGTTACAACAACATCTAGAGTCGATGAGCAGTTCTTC,CASSVTTTSRVDEQFF,many,.,TRBJ2-1,TRBV5-1
TGTGCCAGCACTCGACGGGGGGGGTGGCAGCAGTACTTC,CASTRRGGWQQYF,.,TRBD2,TRBJ2-7,TRBV12-3/TRBV12-4
TGTGCCAGCTCACCAGGGCAGCCTGAAAACATTCAGTACTTC,CASSPGQPENIQYF,few,.,TRBJ2-4,TRBV18
TGTGCCAGCAGTTTAGGATCTGCCGGGGAGCTGTTTTTT,CASSLGSAGELFF,few,.,TRBJ2-2,TRBV12-3/TRBV12-4
TGTGCCAGTACCCAGGGGGGGGTTAGAGGCACAGATACGCAGTATTTT,CASTQGGVRGTDTQYF,.,.,TRBJ2-3,TRBV19
TGTGCCAGCAGTCTTAGGACAGGGGTAGGCAATCAGCCCCAGCATTTT,CASSLRTGVGNQPQHF,.,TRBD1,TRBJ1-5,TRBV12-3/TRBV12-4
TGTGCCAGCAGCTGGCAGGCCAATGAGCAGTTCTTC,CASSWQANEQFF,.,.,TRBJ2-1,TRBV7-3
TGTGCCAGCAGCGTGAACGGACAGAGCACAGATACGCAGTATTTT,CASSVNGQSTDTQYF,few,.,TRBJ2-3,TRBV5-5
TGTGCCAGCAGTGAATCCGACAGTTACTATGGCTACACCTTC,CASSESDSYYGYTF,few,.,TRBJ1-2,TRBV6-1
TGTGCCAGCAGCCAATACAGGGATATTCAGCCCCAGCATTTT,CASSQYRDIQPQHF,.,.,TRBJ1-5,TRBV3-1
TGTGCCACCAGTGGTCCCTACAATGAGCAGTTCTTC,CATSGPYNEQFF,.,.,TRBJ2-1,TRBV24-1
TGTGCCAGCAGCCAGGGACAGAACTACGAGCAGTACTTC,CASSQGQNYEQYF,few,TRBD1,TRBJ2-7,TRBV7-8
TGTGCCAGCATCCCCGATAGGGCCACAGATACGCAGTATTTT,CASIPDRATDTQYF,few,.,TRBJ2-3,TRBV27
TGTGCCACCGGAAGAGAGGGCTATGGCTACACCTTC,CATGREGYGYTF,few,.,TRBJ1-2,TRBV24-1
TGCGCCAGCAGCCCAGGGAAGGACAGGGATTATCCCGGGGAGCTGTTTTTT,CASSPGKDRDYPGELFF,few,TRBD1,TRBJ2-2,TRBV4-1
TGTGCCAGCAGGCTGACAGGTCCCACAGATACGCAGTATTTT,CASRLTGPTDTQYF,few,.,TRBJ2-3,TRBV6-1